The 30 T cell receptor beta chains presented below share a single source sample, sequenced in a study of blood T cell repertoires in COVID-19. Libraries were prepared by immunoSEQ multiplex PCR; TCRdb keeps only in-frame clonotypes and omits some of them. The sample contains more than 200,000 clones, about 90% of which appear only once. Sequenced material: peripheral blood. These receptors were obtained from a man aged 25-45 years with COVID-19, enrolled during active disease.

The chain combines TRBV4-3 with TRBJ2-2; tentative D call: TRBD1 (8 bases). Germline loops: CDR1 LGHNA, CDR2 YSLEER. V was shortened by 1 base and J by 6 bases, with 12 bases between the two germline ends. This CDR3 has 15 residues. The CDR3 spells CASSQGTGRAGELFF. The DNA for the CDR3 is TGCGCCAGCAGCCAAGGGACAGGGAGGGCCGGGGAGCTGTTTTTT.

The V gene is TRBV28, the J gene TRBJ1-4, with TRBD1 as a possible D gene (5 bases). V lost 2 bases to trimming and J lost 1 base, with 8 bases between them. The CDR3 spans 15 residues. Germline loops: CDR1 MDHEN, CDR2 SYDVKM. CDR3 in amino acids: CASSLRQGTNEKLFF. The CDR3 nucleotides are TGTGCCAGCAGTTTAAGGCAGGGAACTAATGAAAAACTGTTTTTT.

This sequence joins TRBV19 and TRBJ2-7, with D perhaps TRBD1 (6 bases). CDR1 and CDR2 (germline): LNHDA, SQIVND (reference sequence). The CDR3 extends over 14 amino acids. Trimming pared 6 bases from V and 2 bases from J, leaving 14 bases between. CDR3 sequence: CASREGGSAYEQYF. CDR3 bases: TGTGCCAGTAGAGAAGGGGGTTCGGCCTACGAGCAGTACTTC. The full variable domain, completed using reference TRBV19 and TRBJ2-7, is DGGITQSPKYLFRKEGQNVTLSCEQNLNHDAMYWYRQDPGQGLRLIYYSQIVNDFQKGDIAEGYSVSREKKESFPLTVTSAQKNPTAFYLCASREGGSAYEQYFGPGTRLTVT.

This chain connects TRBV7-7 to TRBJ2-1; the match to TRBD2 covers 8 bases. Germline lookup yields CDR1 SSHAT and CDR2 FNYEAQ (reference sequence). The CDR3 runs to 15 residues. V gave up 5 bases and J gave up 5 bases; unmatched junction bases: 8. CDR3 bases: TGTGCCAGCAGCCCTGGAGCGGGGGCACACAATGAGCAGTTCTTC. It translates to CASSPGAGAHNEQFF. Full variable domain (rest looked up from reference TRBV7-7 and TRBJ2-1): GAGVSQSPRYKVTKRGQDVTLRCDPISSHATLYWYQQALGQGPEFLTYFNYEAQPDKSGLPSDRFSAERPEGSISTLTIQRTEQRDSAMYRCASSPGAGAHNEQFFGPGTRLTVL.

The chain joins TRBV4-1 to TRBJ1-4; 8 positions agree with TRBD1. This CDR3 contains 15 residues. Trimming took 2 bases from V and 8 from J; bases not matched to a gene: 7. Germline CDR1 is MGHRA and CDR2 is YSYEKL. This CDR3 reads CASSQRDRSREKLFF. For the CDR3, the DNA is TGCGCCAGCAGCCAACGGGACAGGAGTAGAGAAAAACTGTTTTTT.

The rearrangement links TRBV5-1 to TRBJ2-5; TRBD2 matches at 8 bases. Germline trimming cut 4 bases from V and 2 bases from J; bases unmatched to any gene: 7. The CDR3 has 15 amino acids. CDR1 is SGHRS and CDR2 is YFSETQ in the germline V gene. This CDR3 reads CASSKGLAGQETQYF. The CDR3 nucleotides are TGCGCCAGCAGCAAAGGTCTAGCGGGTCAAGAGACCCAGTACTTC. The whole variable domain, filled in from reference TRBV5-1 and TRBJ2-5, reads KAGVTQTPRYLIKTRGQQVTLSCSPISGHRSVSWYQQTPGQGLQFLFEYFSETQRNKGNFPGRFSGRQFSNSRSEMNVSTLELGDSALYLCASSKGLAGQETQYFGPGTRLLVL.

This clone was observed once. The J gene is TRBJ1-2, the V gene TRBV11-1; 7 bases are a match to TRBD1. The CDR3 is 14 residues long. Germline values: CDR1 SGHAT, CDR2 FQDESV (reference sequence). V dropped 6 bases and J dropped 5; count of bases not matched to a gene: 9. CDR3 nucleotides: TGTGCCAGCAGGTCTGACAGGGTGGATTATGGCTACACCTTC. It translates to CASRSDRVDYGYTF.

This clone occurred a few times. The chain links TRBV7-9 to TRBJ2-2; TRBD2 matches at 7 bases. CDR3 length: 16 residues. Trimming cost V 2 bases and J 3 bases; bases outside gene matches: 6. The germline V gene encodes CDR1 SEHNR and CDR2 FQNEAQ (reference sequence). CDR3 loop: CASSLWAGRDTGELFF. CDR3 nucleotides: TGTGCCAGCAGCTTATGGGCAGGGAGGGACACCGGGGAGCTGTTTTTT.

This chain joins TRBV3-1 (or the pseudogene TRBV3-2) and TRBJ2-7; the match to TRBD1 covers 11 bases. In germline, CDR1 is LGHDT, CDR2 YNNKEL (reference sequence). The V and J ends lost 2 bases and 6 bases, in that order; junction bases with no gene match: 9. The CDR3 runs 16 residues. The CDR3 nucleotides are TGTGCCAGCAGCCAAAGCCCGGGACAGGGGGTTCGCGAGCAGTACTTC. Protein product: CASSQSPGQGVREQYF.

The DNA for the CDR3 is TGTGCCAGCAGTTACTCGGCGGGAGGTAACCGCAATGAGCAGTTCTTC. Amino acid sequence: CASSYSAGGNRNEQFF. The chain is built from TRBV6-5 and TRBJ2-1; 8 bases are shared with TRBD2. The CDR3 sequence is 16 residues long. V was clipped by 0 bases and J by 6 bases; unmatched bases: 7. Germline V gene data show CDR1 as MNHEY and CDR2 as SVGAGI.

The chain's CDR3 is CASSYSGSLNEQFF. The CDR3 DNA sequence: TGTGCCAGCAGTTACTCCGGGTCCCTTAATGAGCAGTTCTTC. The chain joins TRBV6-6 to TRBJ2-1; D is uncertain. The germline V and J ends were trimmed by 0 bases and 7 bases, with 10 bases remaining between them. Germline-derived CDR1 and CDR2 are MNHNY and SVGAGI (reference sequence). The CDR3 runs 14 residues.

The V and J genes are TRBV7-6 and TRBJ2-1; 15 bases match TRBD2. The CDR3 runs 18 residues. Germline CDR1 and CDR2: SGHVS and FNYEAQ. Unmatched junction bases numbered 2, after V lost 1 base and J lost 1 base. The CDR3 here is CASSLVGTSGGSYNEQFF. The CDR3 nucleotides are TGTGCCAGCAGCTTAGTAGGGACTAGCGGGGGGTCCTACAATGAGCAGTTCTTC. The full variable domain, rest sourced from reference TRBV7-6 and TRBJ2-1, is GAGVSQSPRYKVTKRGQDVALRCDPISGHVSLYWYRQALGQGPEFLTYFNYEAQQDKSGLPNDRFSAERPEGSISTLTIQRTEQRDSAMYRCASSLVGTSGGSYNEQFFGPGTRLTVL.

The CDR3, as DNA: TGTGCCAGCAGCTTAACGCCGAGGACTGAAGCTTTCTTT. This codes for CASSLTPRTEAFF. The rearrangement joins TRBV7-3 to TRBJ1-1; no clear D gene. CDR3 length: 13 amino acids. V lost 0 bases and J lost 5, with 7 bases in between. Looked up from germline, CDR1 is SGHTA and CDR2 is FQGTGA.

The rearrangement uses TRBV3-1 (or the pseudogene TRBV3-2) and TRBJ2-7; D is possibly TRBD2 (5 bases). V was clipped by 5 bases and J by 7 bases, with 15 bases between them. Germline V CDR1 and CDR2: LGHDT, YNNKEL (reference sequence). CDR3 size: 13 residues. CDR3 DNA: TGTGCCAGCAGCGATGAGAGGGAGAGGGAGCAGTACTTC. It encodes CASSDEREREQYF.

The CDR3: CASSPTGFSAWNTEAFF. The DNA for the CDR3 is TGTGCCAGCAGCCCGACAGGGTTTAGCGCATGGAACACTGAAGCTTTCTTT. The chain combines TRBV28 with TRBJ1-1; 7 nucleotides match TRBD1. The J segment lost 1 base and the V segment lost 6 bases, leaving 14 bases of the junction unmatched. The CDR3 spans 17 residues. The V gene's germline CDR1 is MDHEN and CDR2 SYDVKM.

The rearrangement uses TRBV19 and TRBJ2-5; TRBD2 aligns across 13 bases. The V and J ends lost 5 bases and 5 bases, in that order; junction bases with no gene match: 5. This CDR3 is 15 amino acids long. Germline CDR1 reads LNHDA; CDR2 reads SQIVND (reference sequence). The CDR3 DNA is TGTGCCAGTAGTCGGACTAGCGGGGGATGGGAGACCCAGTACTTC. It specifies CASSRTSGGWETQYF.

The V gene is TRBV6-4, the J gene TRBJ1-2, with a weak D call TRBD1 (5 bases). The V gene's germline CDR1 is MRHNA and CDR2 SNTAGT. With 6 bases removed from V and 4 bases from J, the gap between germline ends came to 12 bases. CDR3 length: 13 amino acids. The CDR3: CASRPGRGYGYTF. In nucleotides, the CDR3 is TGTGCCAGCAGGCCAGGGAGGGGCTATGGCTACACCTTC.

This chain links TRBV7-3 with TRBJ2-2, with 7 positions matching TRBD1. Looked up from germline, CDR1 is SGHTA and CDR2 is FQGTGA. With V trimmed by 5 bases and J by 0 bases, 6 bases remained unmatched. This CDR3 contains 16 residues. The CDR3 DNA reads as TGTGCCAGCAGCCCGATAGGGGGCCCGAACACCGGGGAGCTGTTTTTT. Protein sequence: CASSPIGGPNTGELFF.

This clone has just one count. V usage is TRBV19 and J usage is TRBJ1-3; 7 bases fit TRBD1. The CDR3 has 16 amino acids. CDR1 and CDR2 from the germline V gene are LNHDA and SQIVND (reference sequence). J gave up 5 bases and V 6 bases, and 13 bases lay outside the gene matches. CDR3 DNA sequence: TGTGCCAGTAGGACGGGACAGCCAAAACCGCGAAACACCATATATTTT. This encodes CASRTGQPKPRNTIYF.

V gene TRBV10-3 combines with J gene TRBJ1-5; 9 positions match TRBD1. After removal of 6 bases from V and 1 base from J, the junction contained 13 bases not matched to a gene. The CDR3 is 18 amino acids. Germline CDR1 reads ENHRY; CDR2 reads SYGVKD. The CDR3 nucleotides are TGTGCCATCAGCTCTCAAATGACAGGGGGAGCGAGCAATCAGCCCCAGCATTTT. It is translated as CAISSQMTGGASNQPQHF.

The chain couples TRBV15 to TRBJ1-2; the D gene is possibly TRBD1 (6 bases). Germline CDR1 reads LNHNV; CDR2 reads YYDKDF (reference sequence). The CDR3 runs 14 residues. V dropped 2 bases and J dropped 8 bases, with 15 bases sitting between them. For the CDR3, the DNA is TGTGCCACCAGCAGATCTTCCAGGGGATCGGGCTACACCTTC. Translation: CATSRSSRGSGYTF.

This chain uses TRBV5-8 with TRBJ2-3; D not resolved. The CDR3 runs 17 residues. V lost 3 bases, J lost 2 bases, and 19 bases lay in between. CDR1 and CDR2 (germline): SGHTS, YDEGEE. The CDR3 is CASSSLGYSGHTDTQYF. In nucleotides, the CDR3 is TGTGCCAGCAGCTCTTTAGGTTATTCGGGTCACACAGATACGCAGTATTTT.

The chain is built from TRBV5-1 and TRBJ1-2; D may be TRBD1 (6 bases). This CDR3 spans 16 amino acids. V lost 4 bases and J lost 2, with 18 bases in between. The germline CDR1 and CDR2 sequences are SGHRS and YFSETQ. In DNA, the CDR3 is TGCGCCAGCAGCAGTTTGAGCGCCACAGGGAACTATGGCTACACCTTC. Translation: CASSSLSATGNYGYTF.

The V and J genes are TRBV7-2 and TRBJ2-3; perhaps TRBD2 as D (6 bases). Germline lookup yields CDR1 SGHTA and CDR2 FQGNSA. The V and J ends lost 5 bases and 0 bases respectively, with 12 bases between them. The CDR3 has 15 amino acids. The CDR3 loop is CASSPDYLSTDTQYF. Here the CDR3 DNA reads TGTGCCAGCAGCCCGGACTACCTCAGCACAGATACGCAGTATTTT.

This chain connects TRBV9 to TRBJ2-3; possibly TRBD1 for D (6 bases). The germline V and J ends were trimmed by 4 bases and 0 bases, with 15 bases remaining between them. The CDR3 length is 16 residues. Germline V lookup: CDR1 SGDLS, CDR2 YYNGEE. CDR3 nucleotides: TGTGCCAGCAGCCTTACCCAGGGGTCTAGCACAGATACGCAGTATTTT. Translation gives CASSLTQGSSTDTQYF.

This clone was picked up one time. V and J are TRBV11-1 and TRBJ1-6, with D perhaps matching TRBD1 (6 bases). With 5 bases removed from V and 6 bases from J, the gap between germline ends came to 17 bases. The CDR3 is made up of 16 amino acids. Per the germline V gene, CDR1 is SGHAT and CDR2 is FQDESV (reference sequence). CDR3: CASSQFSGQLNSPLHF. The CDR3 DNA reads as TGTGCCAGCAGCCAATTTTCGGGACAACTTAATTCACCCCTCCACTTT.

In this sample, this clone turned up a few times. The DNA of the CDR3 is TGTGCCAGCAGCTCGACAGGGAGCTCCTATAATTCACCCCTCCACTTT. Translating gives CASSSTGSSYNSPLHF. J is TRBJ1-6 and V is TRBV7-8; 7 positions match TRBD1. Germline-derived CDR1 and CDR2 are SGHVS and FQNEAQ. V trimming: 4 bases; J trimming: 0 bases; junction bases outside the gene matches: 3. This CDR3 is built from 16 residues.

The CDR3 protein is CASSPVTGVSAYGYTF. CDR3 sequence (DNA): TGTGCCAGTAGTCCGGTGACAGGGGTGAGCGCCTATGGCTACACCTTC. The chain couples TRBV19 to TRBJ1-2; TRBD1 aligns across 8 bases. The length of the CDR3 is 16 residues. Trimming cost V 5 bases and J 4 bases; bases outside gene matches: 12. Germline V gene sequence: CDR1 LNHDA, CDR2 SQIVND (reference sequence). The full variable domain, in which reference TRBV19 and TRBJ1-2 provide the parts outside the CDR3, is DGGITQSPKYLFRKEGQNVTLSCEQNLNHDAMYWYRQDPGQGLRLIYYSQIVNDFQKGDIAEGYSVSREKKESFPLTVTSAQKNPTAFYLCASSPVTGVSAYGYTFGSGTRLTVV.

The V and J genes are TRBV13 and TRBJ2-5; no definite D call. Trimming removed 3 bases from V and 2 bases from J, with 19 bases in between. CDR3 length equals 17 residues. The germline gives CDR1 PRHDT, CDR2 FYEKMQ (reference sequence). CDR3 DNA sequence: TGTGCCAGCAGCTTTTCCGGTACGCTATTAACTCAAGAGACCCAGTACTTC. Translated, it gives CASSFSGTLLTQETQYF.

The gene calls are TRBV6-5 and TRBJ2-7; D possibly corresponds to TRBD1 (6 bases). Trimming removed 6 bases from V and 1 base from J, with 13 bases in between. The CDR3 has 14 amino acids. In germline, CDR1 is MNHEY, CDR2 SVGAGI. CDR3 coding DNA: TGTGCCAGCAGCCTCACAGGGTTGTCCTACGAGCAGTACTTC. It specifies CASSLTGLSYEQYF.